These 22 T cell receptor beta chains were sequenced from one sample in a study of T cells in Graves' hyperthyroidism and ophthalmopathy. RNA transcripts yielded amplified TCR beta CDR3 regions. TCR CDR3 regions were first amplified by RT-PCR with HTBI primers. From the multiplex PCR reads, TCRdb called clonotypes with MiXCR, one entry per CDR3 protein. The sample includes roughly 240,000 distinct CDR3 sequences, 24% of them seen just once. The sample was blood. Receptors originate from a woman in her thirties or forties with Graves' ophthalmopathy.

This clonotype has a count of ten or more. V usage is TRBV11-1 and J usage is TRBJ2-7, with 8 bases lining up with TRBD2. V was clipped by 4 bases and J by 2 bases; unmatched bases: 10. This CDR3 region has 16 residues. Germline V gene sequence: CDR1 SGHAT, CDR2 FQDESV (reference sequence). The CDR3 DNA sequence: TGTGCCAGCAGCTCCCGGGGTAGCGGGATTACCTACGAGCAGTACTTC. It encodes CASSSRGSGITYEQYF.

In this sample, this clonotype turned up many times. The rearrangement links TRBV4-2 to TRBJ1-5; TRBD1 is a possible D gene (6 bases). Germline CDR1 LGHNA, CDR2 YNFKEQ. Trimming pared 0 bases from V and 2 bases from J, leaving 11 bases between. The CDR3 is made up of 16 amino acids. The CDR3 loop reads CASSQDPGGGNQPQHF. The CDR3 DNA is TGTGCCAGCAGCCAAGATCCGGGGGGCGGCAATCAGCCCCAGCATTTT.

This clonotype has ten or more counts. Compared with germline, one end of the junction differs, possibly owing to a read error. The chain combines TRBV12-3 or TRBV12-4 with TRBJ1-5; 8 nucleotides align to TRBD1. There are 16 residues in the CDR3. CDR3 region: CASSLSGGLSNRPQHF. CDR3 in DNA: TGTGCCAGCAGTTTATCAGGGGGCTTAAGCAATCGGCCCCAGCATTTT.

This clonotype was seen repeatedly, ten times or more. The chain couples TRBV5-1 to TRBJ2-5; TRBD2 aligns across 7 bases. The CDR3 covers 14 residues. CDR1 SGHRS and CDR2 YFSETQ come from the germline V gene. With V trimmed by 0 bases and J by 4 bases, 3 bases remained unmatched. CDR3 amino acids: CASSLDPGGETQYF. Written as DNA, the CDR3 is TGCGCCAGCAGCTTGGATCCGGGAGGAGAGACCCAGTACTTC.

In its sample, this clonotype was seen many times. Possible read error: a much larger clone is one base away. Given the absence of the conserved phenylalanine or tryptophan at the CDR3 end, a read error is likely. V gene TRBV20-1 combines with J gene TRBJ2-7, with 7 bases aligning to TRBD1. Per germline, CDR1 DFQATT and CDR2 SNEGSKA (reference sequence). This CDR3 spans 15 amino acids. V trimming: 1 base; J trimming: 3 bases; junction bases outside the gene matches: 9. CDR3 nucleotides: TGCAGTGCTAGAGTATCCGGGACAGCTAACTACGAGCAGTACTCC. Protein: CSARVSGTANYEQYS.

This clonotype has a count of ten or more. This sequence joins TRBV19 and TRBJ1-1; D ambiguous. The CDR3 has 12 amino acids. The germline CDR1 and CDR2 sequences are LNHDA and SQIVND (reference sequence). The germline V and J ends were trimmed by 1 base and 2 bases, with 2 bases remaining between them. Here the CDR3 DNA reads TGTGCCAGTAGTATAGGAAACACTGAAGCTTTCTTT. Protein sequence: CASSIGNTEAFF.

This clonotype was detected once. The gene calls are TRBV6-1 and TRBJ2-7; TRBD1 agrees at 8 bases. The V segment lost 5 bases and the J segment 3 bases; nucleotides outside the gene matches: 9. This CDR3 is built from 15 residues. Germline V gene sequence: CDR1 MNHNS, CDR2 SASEGT. CDR3 sequence reads: CASSTRDRTNYEQYF. DNA of the CDR3: TGTGCCAGCAGTACCCGGGACAGGACGAACTACGAGCAGTACTTC.

The chain recombines TRBV12-3 or TRBV12-4 with TRBJ2-5, with a tentative D call TRBD2 (6 bases). This CDR3 comprises 15 residues. The germline V and J ends were trimmed by 3 bases and 2 bases, with 13 bases remaining between them. CDR3 sequence: CASSLMGGSQETQYF. CDR3 nucleotide sequence: TGTGCCAGCAGTTTGATGGGGGGATCACAAGAGACCCAGTACTTC.

This clonotype was seen many times. J is TRBJ1-2 and V is TRBV30, with no clear D. The CDR3 loop spans 13 amino acids. Looked up from germline, CDR1 is GTSNPN and CDR2 is SVGIG (reference sequence). Trimming pared 2 bases from V and 8 bases from J, leaving 15 bases between. CDR3 region: CAWSLVVARGYTF. CDR3 coding DNA: TGTGCCTGGAGTCTAGTAGTGGCGCGAGGCTACACCTTC.

The chain recombines TRBV7-2 with TRBJ2-5, with D perhaps being TRBD1 or TRBD2 (7 bases each). V was clipped by 3 bases and J by 2 bases, with 10 bases between them. Looked up from germline, CDR1 is SGHTA and CDR2 is FQGNSA. There are 14 residues in the CDR3. The CDR3 here is CASSFQGGQETQYF. CDR3 DNA: TGTGCCAGCAGCTTTCAGGGGGGGCAAGAGACCCAGTACTTC.

This clonotype occurred many times. V gene TRBV20-1 combines with J gene TRBJ1-5; D is possibly TRBD1 (5 bases). V gave up 5 bases and J gave up 7 bases, with 18 bases separating them. The CDR3 extends over 14 amino acids. Germline-derived CDR1 and CDR2 are DFQATT and SNEGSKA (reference sequence). In nucleotides, the CDR3 is TGCAGTGCTTGGAACTCCGGGACGGGGCAGCCCCAGCATTTT. This sequence encodes CSAWNSGTGQPQHF.

The rearrangement joins TRBV20-1 to TRBJ2-7; D gene unclear. Germline assignment: CDR1 DFQATT and CDR2 SNEGSKA (reference sequence). The V end lost 3 bases, the J end lost 1 base, and 13 bases lay between the germline ends. CDR3 length: 14 amino acids. The CDR3, as DNA: TGCAGTGCTAGGCCCAGGAGTAATTCCTACGAGCAGTACTTC. Residues: CSARPRSNSYEQYF.

This clonotype has at least ten counts. This sequence joins TRBV7-8 and TRBJ1-1; no definite D call. In germline, CDR1 is SGHVS, CDR2 FQNEAQ. The CDR3 loop spans 12 amino acids. Trimming took off 0 bases at V and 6 bases at J, with 5 bases between the two ends. DNA for the CDR3: TGTGCCAGCAGCTTAGCGGCCTCTGAAGCTTTCTTT. The encoded protein is CASSLAASEAFF.

CDR3 DNA sequence: TGTGCCAGCATTGGCGGTTATTACGAGCAGTACTTC. Residues: CASIGGYYEQYF. The V call is TRBV6-1, the J call TRBJ2-7; D is undetermined. V lost 7 bases, J lost 4 bases, and 11 bases lay in between. The CDR3 covers 12 residues. Per germline, CDR1 MNHNS and CDR2 SASEGT.

This chain uses TRBV4-2 with TRBJ2-2; 12 nucleotides align to TRBD2. The ends lost 1 base at V and 3 bases at J; junction bases unmatched: 9. The germline V gene has CDR1 LGHNA and CDR2 YNFKEQ. The CDR3 is made up of 19 amino acids. CDR3: CASSQGGTSGSRDTGELFF. In nucleotides, the CDR3 is TGTGCCAGCAGCCAAGGGGGGACTAGCGGGTCGAGGGACACCGGGGAGCTGTTTTTT.

At least ten counts were recorded for this clonotype. The gene calls are TRBV18 and TRBJ1-3, with D possibly being TRBD1 (5 bases). The CDR3 loop spans 17 amino acids. Germline lookup yields CDR1 KGHSH and CDR2 LQKENI. Trimming removed 5 bases from V and 0 bases from J, with 17 bases in between. CDR3 sequence (DNA): TGTGCCAGCTCAACGCGCGTAGACAGCCGCTCTGGAAACACCATATATTTT. Amino acids: CASSTRVDSRSGNTIYF.

The chain is built from TRBV6-1 and TRBJ1-2; 11 nucleotides match TRBD1. The CDR3 length is 17 residues. The V gene end was trimmed by 6 bases and the J gene end by 3 bases; junction bases not matched to a gene: 12. Germline CDR1 is MNHNS and CDR2 is SASEGT. CDR3 coding DNA: TGTGCCAGCAGCCCCATAAGGACAGGGGGCCTGGACTATGGCTACACCTTC. Protein sequence: CASSPIRTGGLDYGYTF.

V and J are TRBV13 and TRBJ2-6; 7 nucleotides match TRBD1. V lost 5 bases to trimming and J lost 0 bases; unmatched junction nucleotides: 7. The germline V gene encodes CDR1 PRHDT and CDR2 FYEKMQ (reference sequence). This CDR3 is built from 17 residues. The CDR3 loop is CASSPRDRYSGANVLTF. The CDR3 nucleotides are TGTGCCAGCAGCCCCCGGGACAGATACTCTGGGGCCAACGTCCTGACTTTC.

This clonotype was seen ten or more times. The chain recombines TRBV19 with TRBJ1-1; unclear D gene. The CDR3 runs 14 residues. Looked up from germline, CDR1 is LNHDA and CDR2 is SQIVND (reference sequence). V lost 7 bases and J lost 8, with 20 bases in between. CDR3 amino acids: CASTPPPGTLEAFF. CDR3 nucleotide sequence: TGTGCCAGTACCCCCCCTCCGGGCACTCTAGAAGCTTTCTTT.

The CDR3, as DNA: TGTGCCAGCAGCCCCCAATGGGAGACCCAGTACTTC. Its protein is CASSPQWETQYF. This sequence joins TRBV28 and TRBJ2-5; D is ambiguous. This CDR3 has 12 residues. V lost 6 bases, J lost 5 bases, and 10 bases lay in between. In germline, CDR1 is MDHEN, CDR2 SYDVKM.

At least ten counts were recorded for this clonotype. This chain connects TRBV28 to TRBJ2-7; 11 bases match TRBD1. Per germline, CDR1 MDHEN and CDR2 SYDVKM. V gave up 6 bases and J gave up 2 bases; unmatched junction bases: 6. This CDR3 contains 15 residues. The CDR3 spells CASSTDRGPPYEQYF. CDR3 sequence (DNA): TGTGCCAGCAGCACGGACAGGGGGCCTCCCTACGAGCAGTACTTC.

The chain recombines TRBV2 with TRBJ2-7, with D perhaps TRBD1 (6 bases). The CDR3 consists of 14 residues. Trimming removed 6 bases from V and 6 bases from J, with 18 bases in between. The germline V gene has CDR1 SNHLY and CDR2 FYNNEI. The CDR3 bases are TGTGCCAGCAGCCCGGAGCAGGGGTCGAGCGAGCAGTACTTC. It is translated as CASSPEQGSSEQYF.